These 18 T cell receptor beta chains share one sample of origin, sequenced in a study of CXCR3-negative and CXCR3-positive naive CD8 T cells. Study-level results: CXCR3-negative naive cells had less hydrophobic TRB CDR3s than did CXCR3-positive naive cells.

Libraries of TRB cDNA were made by 5' RACE and carried UMIs. TCRdb re-called the 5' RACE reads; every CDR3 protein appears as one record, without DNA. The sample data list under 90,000 distinct CDR3 sequences. These TCRs' antigens remain unknown. Source material: naive CXCR3+ CD8+ T cells from blood. Described subset: CD45RO-CCR7+CD27+CD95- naive CD8+ T cells expressing CXCR3 (TNR3+). These receptors originate from a human donor in good health. Some clones in this sample may be carry-over from other donors' samples.

V usage is TRBV4-3 and J usage is TRBJ1-2. The length of the CDR3 is 14 residues. Germline lookup yields CDR1 LGHNA and CDR2 YSLEER. CDR3 amino acids: CASSQVSDRTSYTF.

V usage is TRBV28 and J usage is TRBJ2-7; checking the TCRdb D call of TRBD1 is not possible without DNA. The CDR3 extends over 14 amino acids. Germline V CDR1 and CDR2: MDHEN, SYDVKM. CDR3 loop: CASSIPGQGSEQYF. Supplemented by reference TRBV28 and TRBJ2-7, the full variable domain reads DVKVTQSSRYLVKRTGEKVFLECVQDMDHENMFWYRQDPGLGLRLIYFSYDVKMKEKGDIPEGYSVSREKKERFSLILESASTNQTSMYLCASSIPGQGSEQYFGPGTRLTVT.

The chain employs TRBV28 and TRBJ2-3; TCRdb's D call, TRBD1, is unchecked because there is no DNA. CDR1 is MDHEN, CDR2 SYDVKM, per germline. The CDR3 runs to 14 residues. This chain's CDR3 is CASSPTGSTDTQYF. The variable domain in full, completed from reference TRBV28 and TRBJ2-3, reads DVKVTQSSRYLVKRTGEKVFLECVQDMDHENMFWYRQDPGLGLRLIYFSYDVKMKEKGDIPEGYSVSREKKERFSLILESASTNQTSMYLCASSPTGSTDTQYFGPGTRLTVL.

The chain links TRBV28 to TRBJ1-5. There are 15 residues in the CDR3. In germline, CDR1 is MDHEN, CDR2 SYDVKM. CDR3 residues: CASSLPGLSNQPQHF.

The rearrangement joins TRBV12-3 or TRBV12-4 to TRBJ2-4; TCRdb indicates TRBD1, and absent DNA this call remains unverified. This CDR3 region has 17 residues. The CDR3 spells CASSFISGRGAKNIQYF.

The V and J genes are TRBV28 and TRBJ1-1; lacking DNA, the TRBD1 call made by TCRdb goes unchecked. The germline V gene encodes CDR1 MDHEN and CDR2 SYDVKM. This CDR3 contains 17 residues. This chain's CDR3 is CASSLFLDRGVNTEAFF.

The chain combines TRBV12-3 or TRBV12-4 with TRBJ2-1. The CDR3 consists of 13 residues. CDR3 in amino acids: CASSFVKNNEQFF.

This sequence joins TRBV7-6 and TRBJ2-1. The CDR3 loop spans 13 amino acids. Germline V gives CDR1 SGHVS, CDR2 FNYEAQ. CDR3 region: CASSAEVYNEQFF.

This rearrangement joins TRBV29-1 to TRBJ2-1; absent DNA, TCRdb's TRBD2 call cannot be checked. The CDR3 loop spans 12 amino acids. Per germline, CDR1 SQVTM and CDR2 ANQGSEA. The CDR3 sequence is CSVGTQRNEQFF.

The chain couples TRBV28 to TRBJ2-7; TCRdb lists TRBD1, though no DNA is available to test this call. This CDR3 region has 13 residues. CDR1 MDHEN and CDR2 SYDVKM come from the germline V gene. This CDR3 is CASSLEQVYEQYF.

The rearrangement joins TRBV7-9 to TRBJ2-5; TCRdb selects TRBD1, and the lack of DNA leaves this call unchecked. Germline assignment: CDR1 SEHNR and CDR2 FQNEAQ (reference sequence). CDR3 length: 14 residues. CDR3 in amino acids: CASSPGQVRETQYF.

The V call is TRBV29-1, the J call TRBJ2-7; the TCRdb call, TRBD2, lacks DNA for checking. The CDR3 loop spans 14 amino acids. The germline V gene has CDR1 SQVTM and CDR2 ANQGSEA. The CDR3: CSVVRLAGVYEQYF.

This chain links TRBV4-1 with TRBJ1-1; with no DNA, the TCRdb D assignment of TRBD1 cannot be verified. The CDR3 contains 15 residues. Germline V CDR1 and CDR2: MGHRA, YSYEKL. CDR3 region: CASSQVPGRVTEAFF.

The CDR3 protein is CASSLDRGSNTIYF. The rearrangement links TRBV7-8 to TRBJ1-3; the D call from TCRdb, TRBD1, cannot be confirmed without DNA. This CDR3 region has 14 residues. The germline CDR1 and CDR2 sequences are SGHVS and FQNEAQ.

The rearrangement uses TRBV7-9 and TRBJ1-5; TCRdb gives TRBD1 as the D gene, but with no DNA this cannot be confirmed. Germline loops: CDR1 SEHNR, CDR2 FQNEAQ (reference sequence). This CDR3 contains 17 residues. CDR3 amino acids: CASSPSDSGYSNQPQHF.

V usage is TRBV7-6 and J usage is TRBJ1-5; TCRdb proposes TRBD1, but this gene call is untestable without DNA. Germline CDR1 and CDR2: SGHVS and FNYEAQ. This CDR3 region has 16 residues. The CDR3 sequence is CASSSRQGDLNQPQHF.

This chain links TRBV2 with TRBJ1-1. There are 12 residues in the CDR3. CDR1 is SNHLY and CDR2 is FYNNEI in the germline V gene. The CDR3 region is CASSLVGREAFF.

CDR3 residues: CASSQGAGGYEQYF. V gene TRBV4-1 combines with J gene TRBJ2-7; checking the TCRdb D call of TRBD1 is not possible without DNA. The CDR3 totals 14 residues. Germline CDR1 is MGHRA and CDR2 is YSYEKL.